This T cell receptor (beta chain) stems from a study of OX40 agonist ivuxolimab in advanced cancers. Study as a whole: Ivuxolimab, which is an agonistic anti-OX40 (CD134) antibody, was administered to the patients. Each patient was given ivuxolimab into a vein every 2 weeks, at 0.01 to 10 mg/kg.

Using immunoSEQ multiplex PCR, the repertoire was profiled, and TCRdb retains in-frame clones only, with some absent. This table has about 69,000 clones, 80% to 90% appearing once. This clone was seen only a few times. This sequence originates from an adult with an advanced solid tumor such as melanoma, head and neck, liver or kidney cancer. Sequencing used CD4+ or CD8+ T cells sorted from blood, obtained in a trial of the OX40 agonist ivuxolimab.

The CDR3 protein is CASSLGTQAFF. Here the CDR3 DNA reads TGTGCCAGCAGTTTAGGGACCCAAGCTTTCTTT. The chain is built from TRBV6-5 and TRBJ1-1, with D tentatively TRBD1 (5 bases). The ends were cut back, 4 bases at V and 9 bases at J, with 9 bases in the middle. Germline V CDR1 and CDR2: MNHEY, SVGAGI. The CDR3 has 11 amino acids.